The present TCR beta chain was sequenced within a study of radiation and T cells in renal cell carcinoma. On the study more broadly: Nephrectomy followed 15 Gy stereotactic body radiation by 4 weeks. General study findings and limits: No pretreatment tumor biopsies were available for baseline clonotypes.

The sample's time point: blood 2 weeks post-SBRT. This sample's treatment: 15 Gy SBRT to primary tumor, nephrectomy 4 weeks later. CDR1 and CDR2 (germline): GTSNPN, SVGIG (reference sequence). V dropped 2 bases and J dropped 0 bases, with 8 bases sitting between them. The CDR3 runs to 14 residues. Profiled with immunoSEQ multiplex PCR; TCRdb holds only in-frame clones, not every one. The sample yields approximately 79,000 clones, about 80% seen once. Notes on this clone: Antigen specificity is unknown.

Material: blood, obtained from a patient whose treatment included radiotherapy and nephrectomy. The chain links TRBV30 to TRBJ1-3; D call uncertain. This receptor was taken from a man aged 55 to 70 with renal cell carcinoma. CDR3 protein: CAWSPSSSGNTIYF. CDR3 nucleotide sequence: TGTGCCTGGAGTCCCAGCAGCTCTGGAAACACCATATATTTT. The full variable domain, its missing parts supplied by reference TRBV30 and TRBJ1-3, is SQTIHQWPATLVQPVGSPLSLECTVEGTSNPNLYWYRQAAGRGLQLLFYSVGIGQISSEVPQNLSASRPQDRQFILSSKKLLLSDSGFYLCAWSPSSSGNTIYFGEGSWLTVV.